One sample yielded the 6 T cell receptor beta chains listed below, sequenced in a study of blood T cell repertoires in COVID-19. Produced via immunoSEQ multiplex PCR; TCRdb's table is partial and in-frame only. The sample includes 130,000 or so clones, approximately 84% of them seen just once. Sequencing input: peripheral blood. The receptors were sampled from a woman aged 45 to 65 who had recovered from COVID-19.

This clone was counted a single time. The V gene is TRBV7-8, the J gene TRBJ1-2; unclear D gene. The CDR3 extends over 15 amino acids. Trimming took 1 base from V and 4 from J, leaving 13 bases between them. In germline, CDR1 is SGHVS, CDR2 FQNEAQ. CDR3 bases: TGTGCCAGCAGCTTAGTCCTACAGAGTCCCTATGGCTACACCTTC. Translated: CASSLVLQSPYGYTF.

The chain carries TRBV19 and TRBJ1-4; TRBD1 aligns across 10 bases. The germline V gene encodes CDR1 LNHDA and CDR2 SQIVND (reference sequence). V gave up 3 bases and J gave up 6 bases; unmatched junction bases: 7. This CDR3 is 16 amino acids long. The CDR3 region has the DNA TGTGCCAGTAGTATCTGGGGGACAGGGGCCGATGAAAAACTGTTTTTT. Its translation: CASSIWGTGADEKLFF.

This clone was counted only a few times. The chain couples TRBV7-2 to TRBJ2-1; 10 nucleotides agree with TRBD2. CDR3 length equals 15 residues. J gave up 5 bases and V 1 base, and 2 bases lay outside the gene matches. Germline-derived CDR1 and CDR2 are SGHTA and FQGNSA. The CDR3 DNA reads as TGTGCCAGCAGCTTAGACCTAGCGGGGGACAATGAGCAGTTCTTC. The encoded protein is CASSLDLAGDNEQFF.

The chain carries TRBV3-1 (or the pseudogene TRBV3-2) and TRBJ1-2; 8 bases map to TRBD1. The CDR3 length is 17 residues. Trimming at V came to 0 bases and at J to 4 bases, leaving 10 bases not matched to a gene. Germline-derived CDR1 and CDR2 are LGHDT and YNNKEL (reference sequence). The DNA of the CDR3 is TGTGCCAGCAGCCAAGATCCAGGGGGCGCGTCCCTCTATGGCTACACCTTC. This encodes CASSQDPGGASLYGYTF.

V gene TRBV7-3 combines with J gene TRBJ2-1; D uncertain. Trimming removed 2 bases at V and 5 bases at J, with 7 bases between. The germline gives CDR1 SGHTA, CDR2 FQGTGA. There are 13 residues in the CDR3. CDR3 bases: TGTGCCAGCAGCTTATCCAGGAACAATGAGCAGTTCTTC. Its translation is CASSLSRNNEQFF. Supplemented by reference TRBV7-3 and TRBJ2-1, the full variable domain reads GAGVSQTPSNKVTEKGKYVELRCDPISGHTALYWYRQSLGQGPEFLIYFQGTGAADDSGLPNDRFFAVRPEGSVSTLKIQRTERGDSAVYLCASSLSRNNEQFFGPGTRLTVL.

This chain links TRBV7-9 with TRBJ1-1, with TRBD1 identical over 9 bases. V shed 5 bases, J shed 5 bases, and the junction held 12 bases outside the gene matches. Germline V gives CDR1 SEHNR, CDR2 FQNEAQ (reference sequence). CDR3 length equals 16 residues. The CDR3 DNA sequence: TGTGCCAGCAGCCCCCGGGACAGGGTAATTCTAACTGAAGCTTTCTTT. Amino acid sequence: CASSPRDRVILTEAFF.